The rows below give T cell receptor beta chains drawn from one sample of a study of beta chain features in type 1 diabetes. The protocol was immunoSEQ multiplex PCR, while the TCRdb copy is restricted to in-frame clones and leaves out a portion. The table has 600,000 to 700,000 clones, around an eighth seen once; the top ten hold 0.022%. The sequencing sample was made of naive CD4+ T cells from blood. The origin of the receptors is a man between 18 and 35 years old with type 1 diabetes. The CDR3 runs from the conserved cysteine through the conserved F or W. A D gene is named only where the DNA matches it firmly. The listing skips clone size in some rows; elsewhere it reads once, few, many or a size class.

v_call	d_call	clone_size	j_call	cdr3_nt	cdr3_aa
TRBV30	NA	NA	TRBJ1-3	TGTGCCTGGAGTGTATGGGCTGGCGGAAACACCATATATTTT	CAWSVWAGGNTIYF
TRBV19	TRBD1	few	TRBJ2-5	TGTGCCAGTAGTATGCCCACGGGGACAGGGGAGACCCAGTACTTC	CASSMPTGTGETQYF
TRBV29-1	NA	NA	TRBJ1-2	TGCAGCACACAGGGTTATCAATATGGCTACACCTTC	CSTQGYQYGYTF
TRBV15	NA	few	TRBJ2-3	TGTGCCACCAGCAGAGATCTGGGCTTCACAGATACGCAGTATTTT	CATSRDLGFTDTQYF
TRBV10-2	NA	few	TRBJ1-2	TGCGCCAGCAGTGATCAGTCGCCTCCCGGCTACACCTTC	CASSDQSPPGYTF
TRBV4-1	NA	NA	TRBJ2-5	TGCGCCAGCAGCCAAGATACCCGTGGGGAGACCCAGTACTTC	CASSQDTRGETQYF
TRBV6-5	NA	few	TRBJ1-6	TGTGCCAGCAGTTACAGTAACAGCGGGACACCCCTCCACTTT	CASSYSNSGTPLHF
TRBV5-8	NA	NA	TRBJ1-5	TGTGCCAGCAGCTTGACCTCGGTCGGCAATCAGCCCCAGCATTTT	CASSLTSVGNQPQHF
TRBV28	NA	few	TRBJ2-7	TGTGCCAGTGGGTCCGGGGCTGCCTACGAGCAGTACTTC	CASGSGAAYEQYF
TRBV30	NA	NA	TRBJ1-2	TGTGCCTGGAGTGTACATCAGAGCTTCGAATACACCTTC	CAWSVHQSFEYTF
TRBV5-1	TRBD1	few	TRBJ1-4	TGCGCCAGCAGCCAGACAGGGAGTCAGGAAAAACTGTTTTTT	CASSQTGSQEKLFF
TRBV6-6	NA	NA	TRBJ2-5	TGTGCCACCTCGAGGGGGGGTTCCGAGACCCAGTACTTC	CATSRGGSETQYF
TRBV28	NA	NA	TRBJ2-3	TGTGCCAGCAGCTATCGACCGGGCGGCACAGATACGCAGTATTTT	CASSYRPGGTDTQYF
TRBV28	TRBD2	NA	TRBJ2-7	TGTGCCAGCAGTTACTCGACTAGCGGGTACGAGCAGTACTTC	CASSYSTSGYEQYF
TRBV18	NA	few	TRBJ1-1	TGTGCCAGCTCACCGGGGGAGAACACTGAAGCTTTCTTT	CASSPGENTEAFF
TRBV5-1	TRBD1	NA	TRBJ1-1	TGCGCCAGCAGCGAACCGGACAGGGGAGGATGGACTGAAGCTTTCTTT	CASSEPDRGGWTEAFF
TRBV19	NA	NA	TRBJ2-3	TGTGCCAGTACCAGGGGTGATCTTGGAGGAGATACGCAGTATTTT	CASTRGDLGGDTQYF
TRBV19	NA	few	TRBJ1-1	TGTGCCAGTAGTATCCTCCCCCACACTGAAGCTTTCTTT	CASSILPHTEAFF
TRBV10-3	NA	NA	TRBJ2-5	TGTGCCATCAGTTGGACAGTAGAAGAGACCCAGTACTTC	CAISWTVEETQYF
TRBV11-1	NA	NA	TRBJ2-6	TGTGCCAGCAGCTCCTACATCGGGGCCGACAACGTCCTGACTTTC	CASSSYIGADNVLTF
TRBV7-9	NA	few	TRBJ2-5	TGTGCCAGCAGCTTAGGACTAGGAGGAGCGGAGACCCAGTACTTC	CASSLGLGGAETQYF
TRBV6-5	TRBD2	NA	TRBJ2-7	TGTGCCAGCAGCCTAGGACTAGCGGGGTTGTACGAGCAGTACTTC	CASSLGLAGLYEQYF
TRBV7-9	TRBD1	few	TRBJ1-3	TGTGCCAGCAGCTCTAAACAGGGGGAAGGAAACACCATATATTTT	CASSSKQGEGNTIYF
TRBV30	NA	few	TRBJ1-1	TGTGCCTGGGGTCCCCGGGACAAGAACACTGAAGCTTTCTTT	CAWGPRDKNTEAFF
TRBV7-2	TRBD2	NA	TRBJ2-7	TGTGCCAGCAGCTCCTCCGGGGGGGCGCGGGGTCACTTC	CASSSSGGARGHF
TRBV13	TRBD1	NA	TRBJ1-5	TGTGCCAGCAGCCGAGGGACAGGGAGAAATAGCAATCAGCCCCAGCATTTT	CASSRGTGRNSNQPQHF
TRBV7-6	NA	NA	TRBJ2-7	TGTGCCAGCAGCTTATCCGGGGCCGAGCAGTACTTC	CASSLSGAEQYF
TRBV30	NA	many	TRBJ2-1	TGTGCCGGACAAAAATCAGGCGATGAGCAGTTCTTC	CAGQKSGDEQFF
TRBV19	NA	NA	TRBJ2-2	TGTGCCAGTAGTATACGACAGGAGCCCAACACCGGGGAGCTGTTTTTT	CASSIRQEPNTGELFF
TRBV28	NA	NA	TRBJ1-2	TGTGCCAGCAGTTTACCGGATTTCTATGGCTACACCTTC	CASSLPDFYGYTF
TRBV11-3	NA	NA	TRBJ2-1	TGTGCCAGCAGCTTAGCTGGGGGCGGATATGCTGAGCAGTTCTTC	CASSLAGGGYAEQFF
TRBV28	NA	few	TRBJ2-6	TGTGCCAGCAGTTTAGCCCTACTTCACTCTGGGGCCAACGTCCTGACTTTC	CASSLALLHSGANVLTF
TRBV11-3	TRBD1	few	TRBJ2-1	TGTGCCAGCACCACAGACAGGGACAATGAGCAGTTCTTC	CASTTDRDNEQFF
TRBV4-1	NA	few	TRBJ1-1	TGCGCCAGCGCACGGTGGGGCGACACTGAAGCTTTCTTT	CASARWGDTEAFF
TRBV5-6	NA	few	TRBJ1-1	TGTGCCAGCAGTCTAAGCATGGGCACTGAAGCTTTCTTT	CASSLSMGTEAFF
TRBV4-1	TRBD2	few	TRBJ2-5	TGCGCCAGCAGCCAAGGGGAAGAGACTAGCCCTTGGGAGACCCAGTACTTC	CASSQGEETSPWETQYF
TRBV30	NA	few	TRBJ1-1	TGTGCCTGGAGTAGGCCAGGATACCCTGAAGCTTTCTTT	CAWSRPGYPEAFF
TRBV5-1	NA	NA	TRBJ2-6	TGCGCCAGCAGCGTGGGTAACGGGTACTCTGGGGCCAACGTCCTGACTTTC	CASSVGNGYSGANVLTF
TRBV30	NA	few	TRBJ1-5	TGTGCCTGGAGTCCGTCAGACAATCAGCCCCAGCATTTT	CAWSPSDNQPQHF
TRBV2	NA	NA	TRBJ2-5	TGTGCCGGGTCTATTTGGACCATCCAAGAGACCCAGTACTTC	CAGSIWTIQETQYF
TRBV2	NA	NA	TRBJ2-2	TGTGCCAGCAGGGCGGGGTATACGGCGAACACCGGGGAGCTGTTTTTT	CASRAGYTANTGELFF